This T cell receptor (beta chain) was sequenced during a study of cytotoxic CD8 clonotypes in ibrutinib-treated CLL. For the study at large: Following treatment for a median 12 months, range 6 to 36, response samples were then taken. Samples averaged 255,043 productive templates and approximately 100,000 productive rearrangements.

V lost 6 bases to trimming and J lost 0 bases; unmatched junction nucleotides: 5. Germline V gene sequence: CDR1 MNHEY, CDR2 SVGAGI. The CDR3 totals 15 residues. The repertoire was sequenced with immunoSEQ multiplex PCR; TCRdb's copy has only in-frame clones and lacks some. In the table there are 97,000 or so clones, more than 75% of which are singletons. The sample consisted of PBMCs, taken after 12 months of ibrutinib treatment. This sequence joins TRBV6-5 and TRBJ2-1; the match to TRBD1 covers 7 bases. The receptor was isolated from a human donor with chronic lymphocytic leukemia. The CDR3 DNA follows: TGTGCCAGCAGACCGGGACAGAGCTCCTACAATGAGCAGTTCTTC. Its translation: CASRPGQSSYNEQFF.